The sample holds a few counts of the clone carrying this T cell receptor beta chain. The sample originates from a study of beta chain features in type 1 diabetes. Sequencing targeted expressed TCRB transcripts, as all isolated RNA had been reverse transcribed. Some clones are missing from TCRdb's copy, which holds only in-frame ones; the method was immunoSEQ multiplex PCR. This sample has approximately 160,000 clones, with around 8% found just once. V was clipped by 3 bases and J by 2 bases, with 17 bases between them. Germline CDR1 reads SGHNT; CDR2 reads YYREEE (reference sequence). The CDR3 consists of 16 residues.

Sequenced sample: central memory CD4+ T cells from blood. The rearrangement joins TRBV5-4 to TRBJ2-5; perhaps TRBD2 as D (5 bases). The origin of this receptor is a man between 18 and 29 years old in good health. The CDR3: CASSSLAVGVQETQYF. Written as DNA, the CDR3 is TGTGCCAGCAGCTCCCTAGCAGTTGGGGTACAAGAGACCCAGTACTTC.